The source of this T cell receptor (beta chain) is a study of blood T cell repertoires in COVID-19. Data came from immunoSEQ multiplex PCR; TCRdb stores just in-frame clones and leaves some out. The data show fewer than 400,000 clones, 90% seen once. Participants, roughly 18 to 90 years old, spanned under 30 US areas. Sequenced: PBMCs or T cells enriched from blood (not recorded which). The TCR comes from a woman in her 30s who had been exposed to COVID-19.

CDR3 DNA: TGTGCCAGCAGCTTCTCGGGGGGGCCCTTCGATGAGCAGTTCTTC. Translating it yields CASSFSGGPFDEQFF. The chain is built from TRBV5-4 and TRBJ2-1; TRBD2 agrees at 8 bases. The germline CDR1 and CDR2 sequences are SGHNT and YYREEE (reference sequence). The CDR3 is made up of 15 amino acids. The V and J ends lost 2 bases and 8 bases, in that order; junction bases with no gene match: 9.